This TCR beta chain was profiled in a study of cytomegalovirus exposure and HLA in healthy donors. Study in general: The 95 million to 120 million unique TCR beta sequences, from roughly 180 million T cells, were found by an earlier analysis. Study-level findings and limits: Diagnosis of cytomegalovirus status made by the classifier reportedly showed high specificity and sensitivity. Beyond CMV serostatus, there was no information to go on about immune exposure.

The CDR3 covers 13 residues. V lost 3 bases and J lost 3, with 9 bases in between. Germline V gene data show CDR1 as SGHAT and CDR2 as FQNNGV. The study ran its PCR with 60 Vbeta and 13 Jbeta primers. The table came from immunoSEQ multiplex PCR; TCRdb's copy has only in-frame clones and leaves some out. The sample lists under 150,000 clones, around four fifths occurring once. In the case of this clone: Its cognate antigen is unknown.

The sequence derives from a woman between 35 and 50 years old in good health and CMV-seropositive. Sequencing input: PBMCs. This sequence joins TRBV11-2 and TRBJ2-7; D unclear. CDR3: CASSFSSLYEQYF. Written as DNA, the CDR3 is TGTGCCAGCAGCTTTAGTTCTCTCTACGAGCAGTACTTC.